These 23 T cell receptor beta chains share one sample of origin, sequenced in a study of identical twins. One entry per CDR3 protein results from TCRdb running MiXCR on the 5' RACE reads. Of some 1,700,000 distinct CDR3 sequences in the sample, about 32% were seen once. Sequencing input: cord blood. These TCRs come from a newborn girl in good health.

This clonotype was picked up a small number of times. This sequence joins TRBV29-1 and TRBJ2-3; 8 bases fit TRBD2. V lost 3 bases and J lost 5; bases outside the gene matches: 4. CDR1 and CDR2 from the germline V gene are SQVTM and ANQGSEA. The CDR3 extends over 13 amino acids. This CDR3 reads CSVEASGRDTQYF. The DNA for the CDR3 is TGCAGCGTTGAGGCCAGCGGGAGAGATACGCAGTATTTT.

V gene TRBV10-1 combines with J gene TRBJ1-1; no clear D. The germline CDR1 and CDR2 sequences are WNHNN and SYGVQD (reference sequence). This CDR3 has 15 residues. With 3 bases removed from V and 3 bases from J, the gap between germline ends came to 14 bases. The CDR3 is CASSDPAWGDTEAFF. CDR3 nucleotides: TGCGCCAGCAGTGACCCTGCATGGGGAGACACTGAAGCTTTCTTT.

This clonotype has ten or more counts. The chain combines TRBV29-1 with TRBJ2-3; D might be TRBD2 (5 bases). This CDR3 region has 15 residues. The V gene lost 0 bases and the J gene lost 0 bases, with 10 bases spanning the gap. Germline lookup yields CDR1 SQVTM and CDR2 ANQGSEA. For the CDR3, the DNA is TGCAGCGTTGAAGAACTAGACGCTAGCACAGATACGCAGTATTTT. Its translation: CSVEELDASTDTQYF.

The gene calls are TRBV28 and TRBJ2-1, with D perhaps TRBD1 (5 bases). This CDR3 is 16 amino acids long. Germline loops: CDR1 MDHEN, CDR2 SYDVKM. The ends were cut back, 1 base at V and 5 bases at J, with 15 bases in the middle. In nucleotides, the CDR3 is TGTGCCAGCAGTTTATACCCCTCAGGGCAGAACAATGAGCAGTTCTTC. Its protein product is CASSLYPSGQNNEQFF. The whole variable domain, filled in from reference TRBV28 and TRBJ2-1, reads DVKVTQSSRYLVKRTGEKVFLECVQDMDHENMFWYRQDPGLGLRLIYFSYDVKMKEKGDIPEGYSVSREKKERFSLILESASTNQTSMYLCASSLYPSGQNNEQFFGPGTRLTVL.

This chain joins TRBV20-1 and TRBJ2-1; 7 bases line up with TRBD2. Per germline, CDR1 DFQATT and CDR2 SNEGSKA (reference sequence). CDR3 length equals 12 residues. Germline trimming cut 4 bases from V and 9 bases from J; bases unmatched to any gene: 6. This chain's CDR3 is CSATSGATEQFF. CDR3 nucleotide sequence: TGCAGTGCTACCAGCGGGGCTACTGAGCAGTTCTTC.

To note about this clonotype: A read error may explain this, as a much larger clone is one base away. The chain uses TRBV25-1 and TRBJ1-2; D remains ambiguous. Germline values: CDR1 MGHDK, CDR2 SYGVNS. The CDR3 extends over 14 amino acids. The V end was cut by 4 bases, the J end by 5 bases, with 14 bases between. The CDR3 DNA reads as TGTGCCAGCAGTGGTCATCATGACATTTATGGCTACACCTTC. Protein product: CASSGHHDIYGYTF.

The CDR3 loop is CASNRGGLRPSSYNEQYF. The CDR3 DNA sequence: TGTGCCAGCAATAGAGGGGGGTTGAGACCGAGCTCCTACAATGAGCAGTACTTC. The V call is TRBV27, the J call TRBJ2-1; D may correspond to TRBD1 or TRBD2 (6 bases each). Matching the DNA end better, TRBJ2-7 makes the J call doubtful. The CDR3 has 18 residues. Per germline, CDR1 MNHEY and CDR2 SMNVEV (reference sequence).

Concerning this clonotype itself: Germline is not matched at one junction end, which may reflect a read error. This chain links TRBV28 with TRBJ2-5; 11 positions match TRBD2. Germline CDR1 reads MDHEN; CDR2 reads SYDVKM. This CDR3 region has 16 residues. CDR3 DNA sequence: TGTGCCAGCAGCCTACTAGCGGGAGTCCAAACCTACGAGCAGTACTTT. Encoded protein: CASSLLAGVQTYEQYF.

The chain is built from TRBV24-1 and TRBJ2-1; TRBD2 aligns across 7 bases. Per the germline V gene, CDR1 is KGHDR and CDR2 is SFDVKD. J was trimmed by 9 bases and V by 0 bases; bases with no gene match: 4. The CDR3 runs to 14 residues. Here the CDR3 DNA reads TGTGCCACCAGTGATTTGCGAGGGAGGGGTGAGCAGTTCTTC. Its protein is CATSDLRGRGEQFF.

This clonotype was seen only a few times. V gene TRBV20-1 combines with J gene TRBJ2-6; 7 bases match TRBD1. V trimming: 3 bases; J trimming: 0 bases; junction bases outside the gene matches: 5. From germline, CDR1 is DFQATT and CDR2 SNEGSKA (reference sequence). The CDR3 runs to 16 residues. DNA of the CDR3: TGCAGTGCTAGTCTCAAGGGGGCCTCTGGGGCCAACGTCCTGACTTTC. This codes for CSASLKGASGANVLTF.

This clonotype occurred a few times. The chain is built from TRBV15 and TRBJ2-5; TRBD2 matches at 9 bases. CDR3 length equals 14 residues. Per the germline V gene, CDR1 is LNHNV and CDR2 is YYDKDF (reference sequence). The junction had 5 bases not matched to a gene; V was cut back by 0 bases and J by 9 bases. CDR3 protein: CATSRDRTSEAQYF. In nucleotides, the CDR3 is TGTGCCACCAGCAGAGATCGGACTAGCGAAGCCCAGTACTTC.

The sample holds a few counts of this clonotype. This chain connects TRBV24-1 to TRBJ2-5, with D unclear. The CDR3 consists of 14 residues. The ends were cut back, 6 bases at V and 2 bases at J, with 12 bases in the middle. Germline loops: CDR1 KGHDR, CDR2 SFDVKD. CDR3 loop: CATSKPAAQETQYF. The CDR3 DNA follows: TGTGCCACCAGTAAGCCGGCGGCACAAGAGACCCAGTACTTC.

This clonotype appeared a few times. The DNA for the CDR3 is TGCGCCAGCAGCCATGGGACGCACAACTATGGCTACACCTTC. Translation gives CASSHGTHNYGYTF. The chain carries TRBV5-1 and TRBJ1-2; D is possibly TRBD1 (5 bases). The CDR3 consists of 14 residues. Germline V gene data show CDR1 as SGHRS and CDR2 as YFSETQ. With 4 bases removed from V and 2 bases from J, the gap between germline ends came to 12 bases.

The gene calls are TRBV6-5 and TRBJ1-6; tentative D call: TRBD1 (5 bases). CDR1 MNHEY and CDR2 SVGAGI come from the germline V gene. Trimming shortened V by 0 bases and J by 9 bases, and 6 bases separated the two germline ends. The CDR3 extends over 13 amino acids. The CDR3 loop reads CASSYSQVSPLHF. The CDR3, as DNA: TGTGCCAGCAGTTACTCACAGGTTTCACCCCTCCACTTT.

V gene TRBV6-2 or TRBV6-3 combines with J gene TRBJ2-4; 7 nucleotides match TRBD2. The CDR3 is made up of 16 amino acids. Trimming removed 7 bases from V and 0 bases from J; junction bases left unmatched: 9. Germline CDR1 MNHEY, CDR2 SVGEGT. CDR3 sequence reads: CASTPLAGIAKNIQYF. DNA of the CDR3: TGTGCCAGCACCCCATTAGCGGGTATAGCCAAAAACATTCAGTACTTC.

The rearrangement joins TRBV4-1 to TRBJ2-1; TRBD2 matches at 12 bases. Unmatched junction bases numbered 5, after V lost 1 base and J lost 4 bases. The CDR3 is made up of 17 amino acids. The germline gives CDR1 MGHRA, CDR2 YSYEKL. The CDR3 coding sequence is TGCGCCAGCAGCCAAGCCTTGCTAGCGGGGGGGTACAATGAGCAGTTCTTC. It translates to CASSQALLAGGYNEQFF.

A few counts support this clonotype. CDR3 in amino acids: CASSLRGGTGAPKNIQYF. DNA of the CDR3: TGTGCCAGCAGTTTAAGGGGGGGGACAGGGGCTCCCAAAAACATTCAGTACTTC. The chain carries TRBV12-3 or TRBV12-4 and TRBJ2-4; 10 bases fit TRBD1. V dropped 2 bases and J dropped 2; count of bases not matched to a gene: 9. The CDR3 runs 18 residues.

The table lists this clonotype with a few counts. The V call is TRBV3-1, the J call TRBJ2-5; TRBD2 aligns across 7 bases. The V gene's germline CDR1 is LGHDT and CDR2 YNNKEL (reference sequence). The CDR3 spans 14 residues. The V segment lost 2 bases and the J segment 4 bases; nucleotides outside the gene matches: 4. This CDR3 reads CASSQFREGETQYF. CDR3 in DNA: TGTGCCAGCAGCCAATTCAGGGAGGGAGAGACCCAGTACTTC.

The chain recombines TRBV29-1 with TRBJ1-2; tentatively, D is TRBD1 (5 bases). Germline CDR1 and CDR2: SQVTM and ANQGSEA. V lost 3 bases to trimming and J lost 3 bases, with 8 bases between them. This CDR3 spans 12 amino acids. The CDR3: CSVDGQDYGYTF. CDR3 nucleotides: TGCAGCGTTGACGGACAAGACTATGGCTACACCTTC.

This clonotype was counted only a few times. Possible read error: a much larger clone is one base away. CDR3 amino acids: CSVEGDDYGYTF. As DNA, the CDR3 is TGCAGCGTTGAAGGGGACGACTATGGCTACACCTTC. J is TRBJ1-2 and V is TRBV29-1; D might be TRBD1 (5 bases). Looked up from germline, CDR1 is SQVTM and CDR2 is ANQGSEA. V lost 1 base and J 3 bases, leaving 6 bases between the germline ends. The CDR3 runs to 12 residues.

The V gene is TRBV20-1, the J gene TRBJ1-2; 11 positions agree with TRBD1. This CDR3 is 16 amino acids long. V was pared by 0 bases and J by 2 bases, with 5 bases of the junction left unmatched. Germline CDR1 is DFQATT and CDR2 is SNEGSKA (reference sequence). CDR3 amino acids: CSARDPGQGANYGYTF. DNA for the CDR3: TGCAGTGCTAGAGATCCAGGACAGGGGGCCAACTATGGCTACACCTTC.

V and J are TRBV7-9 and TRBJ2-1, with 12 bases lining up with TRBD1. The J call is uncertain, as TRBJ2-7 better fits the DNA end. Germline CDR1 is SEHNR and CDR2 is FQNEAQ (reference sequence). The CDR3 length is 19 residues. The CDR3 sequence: CASSPTGTGGFSSYNEQYF. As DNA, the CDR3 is TGTGCCAGCAGCCCGACCGGGACAGGGGGCTTTAGCTCCTACAATGAGCAGTACTTC.

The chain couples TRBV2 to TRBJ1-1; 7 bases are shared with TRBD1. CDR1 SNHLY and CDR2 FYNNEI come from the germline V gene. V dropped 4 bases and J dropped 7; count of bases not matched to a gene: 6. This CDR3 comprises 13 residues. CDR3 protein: CASSGRTGGEAFF. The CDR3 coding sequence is TGTGCCAGCAGTGGCCGGACAGGAGGTGAAGCTTTCTTT.